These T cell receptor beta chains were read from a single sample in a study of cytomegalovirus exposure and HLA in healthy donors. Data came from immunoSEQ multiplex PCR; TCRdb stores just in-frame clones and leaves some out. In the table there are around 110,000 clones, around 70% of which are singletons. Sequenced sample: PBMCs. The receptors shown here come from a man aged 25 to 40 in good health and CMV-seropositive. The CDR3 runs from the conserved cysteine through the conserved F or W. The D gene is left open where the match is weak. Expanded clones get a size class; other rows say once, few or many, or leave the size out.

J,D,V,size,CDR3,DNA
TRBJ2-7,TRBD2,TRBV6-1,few,CASSERGTSLTYEQYF,TGTGCCAGCAGTGAACGGGGGACTAGCCTTACCTACGAGCAGTACTTC
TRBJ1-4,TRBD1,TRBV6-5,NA,CASSYLGQTNEKLFF,TGTGCCAGCAGTTACTTGGGACAGACTAATGAAAAACTGTTTTTT
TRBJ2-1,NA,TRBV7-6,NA,CASSLAKSGAGRAPNEQFF,TGTGCCAGCAGCTTAGCGAAGTCTGGAGCGGGCAGGGCCCCCAATGAGCAGTTCTTC
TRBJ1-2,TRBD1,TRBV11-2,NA,CASSEGPLAGGSYGYTF,TGTGCCAGCAGCGAAGGCCCCCTAGCAGGGGGCAGCTATGGCTACACCTTC
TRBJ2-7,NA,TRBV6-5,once,CASSPRRLGGEQYF,TGTGCCAGCAGTCCCAGGAGGTTAGGCGGCGAGCAGTACTTC
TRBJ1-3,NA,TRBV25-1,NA,CASSGGTLSGNTIYF,TGTGCCAGCAGTGGAGGGACACTCTCCGGAAACACCATATATTTT
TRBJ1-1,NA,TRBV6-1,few,CASSRWRDLTEAFF,TGTGCCAGCAGTCGATGGAGGGACCTGACTGAAGCTTTCTTT
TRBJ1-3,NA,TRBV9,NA,CASSVVGTGNTIYF,TGTGCCAGCAGCGTAGTGGGCACTGGAAACACCATATATTTT
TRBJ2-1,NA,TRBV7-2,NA,CASSFGPGYEQFF,NA
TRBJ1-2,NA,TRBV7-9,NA,CASSLDSYGYTF,TGTGCCAGCAGCTTAGACAGTTATGGCTACACCTTC
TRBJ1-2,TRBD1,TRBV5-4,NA,CASSLWTGGYYGYTF,TGTGCCAGCAGCTTGTGGACAGGGGGATACTATGGCTACACCTTC
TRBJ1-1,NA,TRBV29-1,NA,CSVSLNTEAFF,TGCAGCGTTAGCCTGAACACTGAAGCTTTCTTT
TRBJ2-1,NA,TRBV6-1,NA,CASSEWAGSSYNEQFF,TGTGCCAGCAGTGAGTGGGCAGGAAGCTCCTACAATGAGCAGTTCTTC
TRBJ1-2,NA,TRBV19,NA,CASSIQGNYGYTF,TGTGCCAGTAGTATACAGGGGAACTATGGCTACACCTTC
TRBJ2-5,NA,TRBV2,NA,CASSEARTERETQYF,TGTGCCAGCAGTGAAGCTAGGACAGAGAGGGAGACCCAGTACTTC
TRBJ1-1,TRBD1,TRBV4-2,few,CASSRPGQGDAEAFF,TGTGCCAGCAGCCGCCCGGGACAGGGGGATGCTGAAGCTTTCTTT
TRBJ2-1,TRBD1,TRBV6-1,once,CASLPGTGWNEQFF,TGTGCCAGCCTCCCCGGGACAGGCTGGAATGAGCAGTTCTTC
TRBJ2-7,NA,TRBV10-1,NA,CASSTPYEQYF,TGCGCCAGCAGTACTCCCTACGAGCAGTACTTC
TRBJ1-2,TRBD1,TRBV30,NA,CAWGQGVSYTF,TGTGCCTGGGGACAGGGTGTAAGTTACACCTTC
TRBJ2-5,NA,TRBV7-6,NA,CASSSAGNQETQYF,TGTGCCAGCAGCTCGGCGGGTAACCAAGAGACCCAGTACTTC
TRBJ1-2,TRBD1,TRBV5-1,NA,CASSLEAGGTNYGYPF,TGCGCCAGCAGCTTGGAGGCAGGGGGCACTAACTATGGCTACCCCTTC
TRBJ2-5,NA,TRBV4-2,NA,CASSPGGSQETQYF,TGTGCCAGCAGCCCCGGGGGATCCCAAGAGACCCAGTACTTC
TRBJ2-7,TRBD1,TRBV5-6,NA,CASSYQGVRAYEQYF,TGTGCCAGCAGCTACCAGGGGGTGAGAGCCTACGAGCAGTACTTC
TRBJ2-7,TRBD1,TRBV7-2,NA,CASSLGRDRGSYEQYF,TGTGCCAGCAGCTTAGGGAGGGACAGGGGTTCCTACGAGCAGTACTTC
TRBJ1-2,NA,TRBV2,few,CASSAENYGYTF,TGTGCCAGCAGTGCCGAGAACTATGGCTACACCTTC
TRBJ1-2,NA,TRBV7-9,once,CSSSLSEGGYTF,TGTTCCAGCAGCTTATCGGAGGGCGGCTACACCTTC
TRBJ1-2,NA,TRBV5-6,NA,CASSWVSGGIYGYPF,TGTGCCAGCAGCTGGGTCTCTGGGGGGATCTATGGCTACCCCTTC
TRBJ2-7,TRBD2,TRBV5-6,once,CASSPLAGASYEQYF,TGTGCCAGCAGCCCACTAGCGGGGGCTTCCTACGAGCAGTACTTC
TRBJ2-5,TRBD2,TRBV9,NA,CASSVGPLLAGGGHQETQYF,TGTGCCAGCAGCGTAGGGCCCTTACTAGCGGGGGGCGGACACCAAGAGACCCAGTACTTC
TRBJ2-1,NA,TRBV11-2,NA,CASSGGALYEQFF,TGTGCCAGCAGCGGGGGGGCCCTTTATGAGCAGTTCTTC
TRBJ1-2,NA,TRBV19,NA,CASIDRDRGGFYGYTF,TGTGCCTCGATTGATCGGGACCGCGGGGGATTTTATGGCTACACCTTC
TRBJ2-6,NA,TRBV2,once,CASRQNSGANVLTF,TGTGCCAGCAGACAGAACTCTGGGGCCAACGTCCTGACTTTC
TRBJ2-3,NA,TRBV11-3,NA,CASSLGSGADTQYF,TGTGCCAGCAGCTTAGGGTCGGGGGCAGATACGCAGTATTTT
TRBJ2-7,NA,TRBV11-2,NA,CASSSLIALLYEQYF,TGTGCCAGCAGCTCTCTAATAGCCCTCCTCTACGAGCAGTACTTC
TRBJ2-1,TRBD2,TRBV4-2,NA,CASSQDGASGGTSSYNEQFF,TGTGCCAGCAGCCAAGATGGGGCTAGCGGGGGGACGAGCTCCTACAATGAGCAGTTCTTC
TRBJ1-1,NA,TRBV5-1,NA,CASSFPGKSLTEAFF,TGCGCCAGCAGCTTCCCAGGGAAATCTTTGACTGAAGCTTTCTTT
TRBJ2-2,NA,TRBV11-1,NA,CASSLPAGELFF,TGTGCCAGCAGCTTACCCGCCGGGGAGCTGTTTTTT
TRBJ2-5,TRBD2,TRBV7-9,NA,CASSSSGRGGPRRGETQYF,TGTGCCAGCAGCTCCAGCGGGCGGGGGGGCCCCCGCCGGGGAGAGACCCAGTACTTC
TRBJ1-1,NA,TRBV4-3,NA,CASSLDRETEAFF,TGCGCCAGCAGCCTTGACCGGGAAACTGAAGCTTTCTTT
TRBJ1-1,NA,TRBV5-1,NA,CASSVTRLSNTEAFF,TGCGCCAGCAGTGTCACGCGACTGAGTAACACTGAAGCTTTCTTT
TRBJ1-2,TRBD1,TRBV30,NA,CAWSVRRWLGQGDYGYPF,TGTGCCTGGAGTGTACGACGATGGTTGGGACAGGGTGACTATGGCTACCCCTTC
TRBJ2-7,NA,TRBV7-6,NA,CASSLRDSYYEQYF,TGTGCCAGCAGCCTCAGGGACTCCTACTACGAGCAGTACTTC
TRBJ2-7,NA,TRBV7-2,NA,CASSLAKGRAYEQYF,TGTGCCAGCAGCTTAGCAAAGGGCAGGGCCTACGAGCAGTACTTC
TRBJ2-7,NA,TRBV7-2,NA,CASSLETGDREQYF,TGTGCCAGCAGCTTAGAGACGGGGGATCGCGAGCAGTACTTC
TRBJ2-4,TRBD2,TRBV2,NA,CASSEYLAGGQAKNIQYF,TGTGCCAGCAGTGAATATCTAGCGGGGGGGCAAGCCAAAAACATTCAGTACTTC
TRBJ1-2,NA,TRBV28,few,CASSLWKGDSNYGYPF,TGTGCCAGCAGTTTATGGAAGGGGGATTCTAACTATGGCTACCCCTTC
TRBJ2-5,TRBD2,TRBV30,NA,CARSGTSGGETQYF,TGTGCCCGCTCCGGGACTAGCGGGGGTGAGACCCAGTACTTC
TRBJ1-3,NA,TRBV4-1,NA,CASSRLHLGGARDGNTIYF,TGCGCCAGCAGCCGGCTCCATCTCGGGGGGGCCAGAGATGGAAACACCATATATTTT
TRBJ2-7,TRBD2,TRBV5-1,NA,CASSISGGSSYEQYF,TGCGCCAGCAGCATTAGCGGGGGGAGCTCCTACGAGCAGTACTTC
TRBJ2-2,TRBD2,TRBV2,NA,CASSERLAGLGELFF,TGTGCCAGCAGTGAACGCCTAGCGGGTCTCGGGGAGCTGTTTTTT
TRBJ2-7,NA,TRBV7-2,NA,CASSLLPRNEQYF,TGTGCCAGCAGCTTACTTCCCAGGAACGAGCAGTACTTC
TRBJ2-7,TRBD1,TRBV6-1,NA,CASSERDRGFGSSYEQYF,TGTGCCAGCAGTGAACGGGACAGGGGTTTCGGGAGCTCCTACGAGCAGTACTTC
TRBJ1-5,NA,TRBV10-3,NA,CAISERGSNQPQHF,TGTGCCATCAGTGAACGAGGGAGTAATCAGCCCCAGCATTTT
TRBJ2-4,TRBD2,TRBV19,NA,CATSLAGGVVAKNIQYF,TGTGCCACTTCACTAGCGGGGGGTGTGGTAGCCAAAAACATTCAGTACTTC
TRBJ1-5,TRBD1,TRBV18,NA,CASSLDRVQRQPQHF,TGTGCCAGCTCTCTGGACAGGGTCCAACGTCAGCCCCAGCATTTT
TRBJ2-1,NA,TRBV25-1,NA,CASSEENTDSRSNEQFF,TGTGCCAGCAGTGAGGAGAACACGGACAGCCGCTCCAATGAGCAGTTCTTC
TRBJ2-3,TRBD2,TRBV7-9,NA,CASSLVSSGGDTQYF,TGTGCCAGCAGCTTAGTGTCTAGCGGGGGAGATACGCAGTATTTT
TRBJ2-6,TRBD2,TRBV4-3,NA,CASSQDLGGGAVGANVLPF,TGCGCCAGCAGCCAAGATTTGGGCGGGGGGGCGGTAGGGGCCAACGTCCTGCCTTTC